Listed below are T cell receptor beta chains from one sample, sequenced in a study of lymphopenia after photon versus proton radiotherapy. Profiled with immunoSEQ multiplex PCR; TCRdb holds only in-frame clones, not every one. The sample shows around 25,000 clones, about 80% of them seen only once. The starting material was peripheral blood, obtained from a patient treated with photon-based radiotherapy. The receptors stem from a man in his forties with gastric cancer. The conserved cysteine and the conserved F or W are not part of the CDR3 here. Fields, in order: V gene, J gene, CDR3 protein.

v_call: TRBV9; j_call: TRBJ1-2; cdr3_aa: ASSALPFGGYT
v_call: TRBV2; j_call: TRBJ2-7; cdr3_aa: ASIPSGGLNEQY
v_call: TRBV9; j_call: TRBJ1-2; cdr3_aa: ASSVGGGQSYGYT
v_call: TRBV7-2; j_call: TRBJ1-2; cdr3_aa: ASSSSDRRAT
v_call: TRBV18; j_call: TRBJ1-2; cdr3_aa: ASSPAGQGSYGYT
v_call: TRBV21-1; j_call: TRBJ1-2; cdr3_aa: ASIKGGARGYT
v_call: TRBV6-5; j_call: TRBJ1-2; cdr3_aa: ASSSDRGYGYT
v_call: TRBV30; j_call: TRBJ2-2; cdr3_aa: AWSPQINGELF
v_call: TRBV18; j_call: TRBJ2-5; cdr3_aa: ASSPPEKAGVQETQY
v_call: TRBV19; j_call: TRBJ1-2; cdr3_aa: ASSITLTELLFLNYGYT
v_call: TRBV2; j_call: TRBJ1-2; cdr3_aa: ASSEVSTEIYGYT
v_call: TRBV6-6; j_call: TRBJ1-3; cdr3_aa: ASSFGGGRWGNTIY
v_call: TRBV5-6; j_call: TRBJ1-3; cdr3_aa: ASSRGRWGSGNTIY
v_call: TRBV5-5; j_call: TRBJ2-3; cdr3_aa: ASSFRTLTDTQY
v_call: TRBV18; j_call: TRBJ1-1; cdr3_aa: ASSTGGTEAF
v_call: TRBV27; j_call: TRBJ2-5; cdr3_aa: ASSTGTGGAETQY
v_call: TRBV6-1; j_call: TRBJ2-2; cdr3_aa: ASIARAYTGELF
v_call: TRBV5-4; j_call: TRBJ2-5; cdr3_aa: ASSPPGTEGTQY
v_call: TRBV7-6; j_call: TRBJ2-2; cdr3_aa: ASSPSTNTGELF
v_call: TRBV5-5; j_call: TRBJ2-5; cdr3_aa: ASSLVGGNQETQY
v_call: TRBV11-2; j_call: TRBJ2-1; cdr3_aa: ASSPEGVWREQF
v_call: TRBV18; j_call: TRBJ1-1; cdr3_aa: ASSPSGTGAEAF
v_call: TRBV4-2; j_call: TRBJ2-2; cdr3_aa: ASSQAFRVAGELF
v_call: TRBV20-1; j_call: TRBJ1-2; cdr3_aa: KLRGAYGYT
v_call: TRBV2; j_call: TRBJ1-6; cdr3_aa: ASRALMGSLH
v_call: TRBV2; j_call: TRBJ1-4; cdr3_aa: ASSLDEKLF
v_call: TRBV6-1; j_call: TRBJ2-3; cdr3_aa: ASRNPGESTDTQY
v_call: TRBV9; j_call: TRBJ1-2; cdr3_aa: ASSPTRSGGYT
v_call: TRBV7-2; j_call: TRBJ2-3; cdr3_aa: ASRRGGAADTQY
v_call: TRBV4-1; j_call: TRBJ2-1; cdr3_aa: ASSQGQGRYNEQF
v_call: TRBV10-1; j_call: TRBJ2-3; cdr3_aa: ASSEAPDHGTSTTTDTQY
v_call: TRBV15; j_call: TRBJ2-4; cdr3_aa: ATSRGDTNIQY
v_call: TRBV9; j_call: TRBJ2-5; cdr3_aa: ASSRDSQETQY
v_call: TRBV6-5; j_call: TRBJ1-2; cdr3_aa: ASRLDSLGGYT
v_call: TRBV5-4; j_call: TRBJ2-1; cdr3_aa: ASSTGQGASRNNEQF
v_call: TRBV7-9; j_call: TRBJ2-1; cdr3_aa: ASSLVGGEQF
v_call: TRBV7-8; j_call: TRBJ2-1; cdr3_aa: ASSLVGLAGTQWNEQF
v_call: TRBV5-1; j_call: TRBJ2-6; cdr3_aa: ASSTRQPGANVLT
v_call: TRBV11-2; j_call: TRBJ2-1; cdr3_aa: ASSLVGQGDEQF
v_call: TRBV7-9; j_call: TRBJ1-4; cdr3_aa: ASSLDRGSVGEKLF
v_call: TRBV19; j_call: TRBJ2-2; cdr3_aa: ASGSRNTGELF
v_call: TRBV6-6; j_call: TRBJ2-7; cdr3_aa: ASSRGTSGGTYEQY
v_call: TRBV5-1; j_call: TRBJ1-4; cdr3_aa: ASSRPGNEKLF
v_call: TRBV6-1; j_call: TRBJ2-1; cdr3_aa: ASSEVGGANNEQF
v_call: TRBV5-5; j_call: TRBJ1-6; cdr3_aa: ASHETIGSPLH
v_call: TRBV10-1; j_call: TRBJ2-5; cdr3_aa: ASSESIAGGRETQY